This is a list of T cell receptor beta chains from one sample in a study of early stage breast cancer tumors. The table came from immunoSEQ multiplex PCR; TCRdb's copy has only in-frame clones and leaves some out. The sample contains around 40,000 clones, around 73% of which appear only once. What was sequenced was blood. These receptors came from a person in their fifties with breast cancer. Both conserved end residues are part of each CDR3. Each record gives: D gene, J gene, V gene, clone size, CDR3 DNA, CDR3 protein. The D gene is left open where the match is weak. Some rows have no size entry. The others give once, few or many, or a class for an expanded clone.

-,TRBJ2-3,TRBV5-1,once,TGCGCCAGCAGCGCGGGTTTCGCGGCTAGCACAGATACGCAGTATTTT,CASSAGFAASTDTQYF
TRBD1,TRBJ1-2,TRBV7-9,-,TGTGCCAGCAGACCCGGACAGGGGAACTATGGCTACACCTTC,CASRPGQGNYGYTF
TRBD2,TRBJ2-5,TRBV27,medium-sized,TGTGCCAGCAGAGGACTAGCGGGGCTGGCACGGGAGACCCAGTACTTC,CASRGLAGLARETQYF
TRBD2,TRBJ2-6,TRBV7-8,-,TGTGCCAGCAGCTTAGGTACTAGCGGGTATACCTCTGGGGCCAACGTCCTGACTTTC,CASSLGTSGYTSGANVLTF
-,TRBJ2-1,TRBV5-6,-,TGTGCCAGCAGTTATCCGGGGATCGGGGATGAGCAGTTCTTC,CASSYPGIGDEQFF
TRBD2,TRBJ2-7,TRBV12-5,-,TGTGCTAGTGGTTTAGGATATGCGGGAGACGAGCAGTACTTC,CASGLGYAGDEQYF
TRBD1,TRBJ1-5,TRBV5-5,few,TGTGCCAGCACACCGGGGGACAGCGCCGCGAATCAGCCCCAGCATTTT,CASTPGDSAANQPQHF
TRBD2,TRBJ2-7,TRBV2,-,TGTGCCAGCAGGGGACTAGCGGGGGACTCCTACGAGCAGTACTTC,CASRGLAGDSYEQYF
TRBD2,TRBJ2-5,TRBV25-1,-,TGTGCCAGCAGTCTGTCCCCAAGCGGGGGGGCCAAAGAGACCCAGTACTTC,CASSLSPSGGAKETQYF
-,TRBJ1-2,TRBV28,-,TGTGCCAGCAGTTTGAGCCAGGGCGATGGCTACACCTTC,CASSLSQGDGYTF
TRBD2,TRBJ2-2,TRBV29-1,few,TGCAGCGCCGGGGAGGGACCGGGGGGTACCGGGGAGCTGTTTTTT,CSAGEGPGGTGELFF
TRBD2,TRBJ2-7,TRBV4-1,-,TGCGCCAGCAGCCAAGATCCGGGGCTAGCGGGAGCAGGGTCAAAGTACGAGCAGTACTTC,CASSQDPGLAGAGSKYEQYF
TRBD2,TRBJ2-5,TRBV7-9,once,TGTGCCAGCAGCTTGGCTACTAGCGCACAAGAGACCCAGTACTTC,CASSLATSAQETQYF
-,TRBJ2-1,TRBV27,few,TGTGCCAGCAGTTTTGTAGCGTCCAAGACGGGGTTCAATGAGCAGTTCTTC,CASSFVASKTGFNEQFF
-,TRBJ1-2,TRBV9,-,TGTGCCAGCAGCGACTTTCAGGGGAGTGGCTACACCTTC,CASSDFQGSGYTF
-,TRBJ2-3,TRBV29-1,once,TGCAGCGTCTCCACAGGACCTTCAGATACGCAGTATTTT,CSVSTGPSDTQYF
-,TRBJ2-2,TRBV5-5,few,TGTGCCAGCAGCTTGGCTACAGGAAACACCGGGGAGCTGTTTTTT,CASSLATGNTGELFF